This T cell receptor (beta chain) appears in the sequencing data of a study of cytomegalovirus exposure and HLA in healthy donors. Study observations and caveats: Researchers reported in a later analysis that a missense DCLRE1C variant was tied to TCR beta V- and J-gene trimming. In a later analysis, HLA-associated TCR beta chains were more clonally expanded than equally common others. The only immune exposure information that was available was CMV serostatus. Indistinguishability led to the exclusion of some V segments, TRBV6-2 and TRBV6-3 included.

PCR involved 60 Vbeta and 13 Jbeta primers. Profiling relied on immunoSEQ multiplex PCR, and the TCRdb table lists in-frame clones only, not all of them. This table has 40,000 to 60,000 clones, around 70% appearing once. This clone was seen more than once but under ten times. Its antigen is unidentified. The V gene lost 6 bases and the J gene lost 4 bases, with 7 bases spanning the gap. Germline loops: CDR1 MNHNS, CDR2 SASEGT. The CDR3 is 12 residues long. Sequencing was carried out using PBMCs. The chain uses TRBV6-1 and TRBJ1-5, with no clear D. The receptor comes from a woman between 45 and 60 years old in good health and CMV-seronegative. CDR3 coding DNA: TGTGCCAGCAGCAGACTTAATCAGCCCCAGCATTTT. Translation gives CASSRLNQPQHF.